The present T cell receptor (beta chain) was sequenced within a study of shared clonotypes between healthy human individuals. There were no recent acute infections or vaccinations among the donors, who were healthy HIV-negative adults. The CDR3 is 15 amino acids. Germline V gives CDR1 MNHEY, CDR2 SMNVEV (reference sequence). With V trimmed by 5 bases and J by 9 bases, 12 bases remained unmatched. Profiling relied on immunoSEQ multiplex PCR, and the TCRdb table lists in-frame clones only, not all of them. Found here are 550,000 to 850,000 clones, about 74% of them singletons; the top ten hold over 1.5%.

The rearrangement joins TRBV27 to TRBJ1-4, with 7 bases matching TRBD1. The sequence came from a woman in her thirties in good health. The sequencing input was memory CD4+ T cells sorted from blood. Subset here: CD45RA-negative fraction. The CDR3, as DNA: TGTGCCAGCAGTCCACGGACAGGAGGGGCAAAAAAACTGTTTTTT. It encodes CASSPRTGGAKKLFF.